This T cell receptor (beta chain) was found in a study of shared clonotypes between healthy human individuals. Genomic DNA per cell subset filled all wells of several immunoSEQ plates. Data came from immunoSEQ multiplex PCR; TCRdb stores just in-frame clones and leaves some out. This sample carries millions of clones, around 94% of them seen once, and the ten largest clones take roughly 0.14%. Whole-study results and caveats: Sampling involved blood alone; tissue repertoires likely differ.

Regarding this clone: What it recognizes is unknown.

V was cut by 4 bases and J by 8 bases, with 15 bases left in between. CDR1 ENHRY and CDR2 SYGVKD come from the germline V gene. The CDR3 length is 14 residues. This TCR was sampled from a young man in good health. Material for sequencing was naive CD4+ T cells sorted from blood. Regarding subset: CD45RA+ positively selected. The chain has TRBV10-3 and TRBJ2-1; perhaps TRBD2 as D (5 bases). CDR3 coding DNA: TGTGCCATCAGTGTAGGACTTGCTCCACATGAGCAGTTCTTC. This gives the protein CAISVGLAPHEQFF.